A selection of T cell receptor beta chains follows, all from one sample in a study of blood T cell repertoires in COVID-19. Libraries were prepared by immunoSEQ multiplex PCR; TCRdb keeps only in-frame clonotypes and omits some of them. The sample yields 50,000 to 70,000 clones, roughly 88% seen once. Sequences were obtained from peripheral blood. The receptors derive from a man aged 55 to 70 with acute or convalescent COVID-19. Each CDR3 is given with its conserved first and last residue. A D gene is named only where the DNA matches it firmly. Rows may omit the clone size; those that give it use once, few, many or a size class.

>.|TRBD1|TRBJ1-1|TRBV19
TGTGCCAGTAATCCAGGGGGCCCCGGCACTGAAGCTTTCTTT
CASNPGGPGTEAFF
>.|.|TRBJ2-7|TRBV5-1
TGCGCCAGCAGCTTTGAGGGCGGTCCCTACGAGCAGTACTTC
CASSFEGGPYEQYF
>.|TRBD1|TRBJ2-6|TRBV5-1
TGCGCCAGCAGAAAGGGCTTGATCGGGACAGGGGGCTCTGGGGCCAACGTCCTGACTTTC
CASRKGLIGTGGSGANVLTF
>.|.|TRBJ1-2|TRBV5-1
TGCGCCAGCAGCTTGGCCGAGGGCGGGGGCTATGGCTACACCTTC
CASSLAEGGGYGYTF
>once|.|TRBJ2-7|TRBV2
TGTGCCAGCAGAGGAGGGGCGACGGAGCAGTACTTC
CASRGGATEQYF
>.|.|TRBJ1-1|TRBV5-6
TGTGCCAGCAGCTTGGCCGAGGGTCTTGAAGCTTTCTTT
CASSLAEGLEAFF
>.|TRBD1|TRBJ1-2|TRBV9
TGTGCCAGTTCCGAGGGACAGGGGTTACTGGGTAACTATGGCTACACCTTC
CASSEGQGLLGNYGYTF
>once|.|TRBJ1-6|TRBV2
TGTGCCAGCCATAGGACAAAGGGATCACCCCTCCACTTT
CASHRTKGSPLHF
>.|TRBD1|TRBJ2-2|TRBV6-5
TGTGCCAGCGGGCCCGAGGGGGCGGTAACCGGGGAGCTGTTTTTT
CASGPEGAVTGELFF
>.|.|TRBJ2-3|TRBV5-1
TGCGCCAGCAGCTTCCCCGGGACAGATACGCAGTATTTT
CASSFPGTDTQYF
>.|TRBD1|TRBJ1-6|TRBV28
TGTGCCAGCAGACAACAGGGGGCTAATTCACCCCTCCACTTT
CASRQQGANSPLHF
>.|.|TRBJ1-3|TRBV6-5
TGTGCCAGCGAAACCGGGGGAGCTGGAAACACCATATATTTT
CASETGGAGNTIYF
>once|.|TRBJ1-6|TRBV18
TGTGCCAGCTCACCACCAGGGGCTAAGAATAATTCACCCCTCCACTTT
CASSPPGAKNNSPLHF
>once|TRBD2|TRBJ2-6|TRBV6-4
TGTGCCAGCAGTGCCGGACTAGCGGGCTCTGGGGCCAACGTCCTGACTTTC
CASSAGLAGSGANVLTF
>.|TRBD1|TRBJ1-1|TRBV5-1
TGCGCCAGCAGCTTGGGAGGGACAGCAGGGAACACTGAAGCTTTCTTT
CASSLGGTAGNTEAFF
>.|TRBD1|TRBJ1-4|TRBV5-4
TGTGCCAGCAGCCGTTCCTTAGGGGGCAATGAAAAACTGTTTTTT
CASSRSLGGNEKLFF
>.|.|TRBJ2-1|TRBV20-1
TGCAGTGCGCGAATGAATGAGCAGTTCTTC
CSARMNEQFF
>.|TRBD1|TRBJ2-2|TRBV3-1/TRBV3-2
TGTGCCAGCGGGACAGGGGGCAACACCGGGGAGCTGTTTTTT
CASGTGGNTGELFF
>.|.|TRBJ1-2|TRBV3-1/TRBV3-2
TGTGCCAGCAGCCCGGGGGGTGTCAGGGGCTTAGGCTATGGCTACACCTTC
CASSPGGVRGLGYGYTF
>.|TRBD1|TRBJ1-1|TRBV28
TGTGCCAGCAGTTTATTGTCAGGGGGCTTGAACACTGAAGCTTTCTTT
CASSLLSGGLNTEAFF
>once|TRBD1|TRBJ2-1|TRBV6-1
TGTGCCAGCAGTGAGTGGACAGGGGGTGAGCAGTTCTTC
CASSEWTGGEQFF
>.|.|TRBJ1-2|TRBV9
TGTGCCAGCAGCAAACGGGAGGCCCGCTATGGCTACACCTTC
CASSKREARYGYTF
>.|TRBD1|TRBJ2-5|TRBV7-7
TGTGCCAGCAGCCCGACAGGGGCGGGAGAGACCCAGTACTTC
CASSPTGAGETQYF
>.|TRBD1|TRBJ1-2|TRBV2
TGTGCCAGCGTTGAAACCCAGGGGGCGGGTGGCTACACCTTC
CASVETQGAGGYTF
>.|TRBD1|TRBJ2-2|TRBV4-1
TGCGCCAGCAGCCCCCGACAGGGGGCTAGGGAGCTGTTTTTT
CASSPRQGARELFF
>.|TRBD1|TRBJ2-1|TRBV5-1
TGCGCCAGCAGCTTTCGGACAGGGGGCTTTAACGAGCAGTTCTTC
CASSFRTGGFNEQFF